The rows below give T cell receptor beta chains drawn from one sample of a study of human CD4 T cells and Enterobacteriaceae. Only in-frame clones appear in the TCRdb table, and some are missing; sequencing was by immunoSEQ multiplex PCR. The sample contains about 29,000 clones, just under 85% of which appear only once. Input material: memory CD4+ T cells from blood. The receptors stem from a human donor in good health. CDR3s include the opening cysteine and the closing phenylalanine or tryptophan. The order of the fields is V gene, J gene, D gene, CDR3 protein, CDR3 DNA. D genes are given only for firm matches.

>TRBV5-5|TRBJ1-4|-
CASSLEGREYEKLFF
TGTGCCAGCAGCTTGGAGGGCAGGGAGTATGAAAAACTGTTTTTT
>TRBV5-4|TRBJ2-1|TRBD1
CASSARQGRDEQFF
TGTGCCAGCAGCGCACGACAGGGAAGGGATGAGCAGTTCTTC
>TRBV19|TRBJ2-7|-
CASSIVAVSYEQYF
TGTGCCAGTAGTATAGTTGCGGTATCCTACGAGCAGTACTTC
>TRBV5-4|TRBJ2-7|TRBD1
CASSFDRGDEQYF
TGTGCCAGCAGCTTCGACAGGGGAGACGAGCAGTACTTC
>TRBV15|TRBJ2-1|TRBD2
CATSRALAGPNEQFF
TGTGCCACCAGCAGAGCGCTAGCGGGGCCCAATGAGCAGTTCTTC
>TRBV18|TRBJ2-3|TRBD2
CASSPPGLAEQYF
TGTGCCAGCTCACCGCCGGGACTAGCGGAGCAGTATTTT
>TRBV6-1|TRBJ2-6|-
CASQQGRSGANVLTF
TGTGCCAGCCAACAGGGACGGTCTGGGGCCAACGTCCTGACTTTC
>TRBV27|TRBJ1-5|TRBD1
CASSDRRGPGSNQPQHF
TGTGCCAGCAGTGACCGCAGGGGGCCAGGAAGCAATCAGCCCCAGCATTTT
>TRBV7-6|TRBJ2-2|TRBD2
CASSLGAAGANTGELFF
TGTGCCAGCAGTCTTGGGGCGGCGGGAGCGAACACCGGGGAGCTGTTTTTT
>TRBV14|TRBJ2-1|-
CASSQEAYNEQFF
TGTGCCAGCAGCCAAGAGGCTTACAATGAGCAGTTCTTC